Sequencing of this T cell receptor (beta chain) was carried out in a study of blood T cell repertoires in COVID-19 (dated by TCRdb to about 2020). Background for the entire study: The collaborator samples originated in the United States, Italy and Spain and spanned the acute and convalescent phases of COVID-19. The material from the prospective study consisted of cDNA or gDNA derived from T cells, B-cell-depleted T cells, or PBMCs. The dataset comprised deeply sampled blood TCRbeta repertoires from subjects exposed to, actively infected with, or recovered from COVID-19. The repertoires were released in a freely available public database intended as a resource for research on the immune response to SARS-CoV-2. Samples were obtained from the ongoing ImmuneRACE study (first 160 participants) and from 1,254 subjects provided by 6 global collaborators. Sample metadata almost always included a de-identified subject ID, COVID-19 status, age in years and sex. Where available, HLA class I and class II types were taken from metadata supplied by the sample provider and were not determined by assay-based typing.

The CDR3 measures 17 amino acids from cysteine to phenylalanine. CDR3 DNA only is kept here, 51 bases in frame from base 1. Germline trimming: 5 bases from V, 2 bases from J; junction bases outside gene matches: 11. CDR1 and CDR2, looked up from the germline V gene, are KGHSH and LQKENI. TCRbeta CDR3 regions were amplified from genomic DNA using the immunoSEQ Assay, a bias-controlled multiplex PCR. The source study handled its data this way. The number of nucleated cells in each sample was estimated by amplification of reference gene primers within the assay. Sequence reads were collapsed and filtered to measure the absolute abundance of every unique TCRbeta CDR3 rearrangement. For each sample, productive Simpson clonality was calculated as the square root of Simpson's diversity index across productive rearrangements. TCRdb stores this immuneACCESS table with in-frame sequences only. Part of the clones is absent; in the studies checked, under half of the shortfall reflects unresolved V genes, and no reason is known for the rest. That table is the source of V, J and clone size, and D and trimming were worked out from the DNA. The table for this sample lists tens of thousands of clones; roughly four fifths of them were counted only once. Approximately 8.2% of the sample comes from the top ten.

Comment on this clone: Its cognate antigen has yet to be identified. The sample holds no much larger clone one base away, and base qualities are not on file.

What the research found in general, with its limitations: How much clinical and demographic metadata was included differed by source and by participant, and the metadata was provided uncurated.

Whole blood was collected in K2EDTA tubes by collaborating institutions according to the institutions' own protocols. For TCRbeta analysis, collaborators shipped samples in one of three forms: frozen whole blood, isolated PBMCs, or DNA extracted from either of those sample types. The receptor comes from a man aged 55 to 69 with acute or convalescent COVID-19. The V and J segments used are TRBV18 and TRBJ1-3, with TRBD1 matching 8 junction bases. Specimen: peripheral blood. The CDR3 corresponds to CASSSLPPDRAGNTIYF. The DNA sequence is TGTGCCAGCTCATCACTACCCCCGGACAGGGCTGGAAACACCATATATTTT.